The 13 T cell receptor beta chains reported below all come from one sample, sequenced in a study of CD8+CD57+ T cells in acquired aplastic anemia. The TCR beta profiling, which covered VDJ combination and CDR3 sequence, was carried out using genomic DNA as the template. TCRdb re-called the reads through MiXCR, storing one row per CDR3 protein. The table lists 180,000 or so distinct CDR3 sequences, 48% of them singletons. Sequencing was done on patients that had shown CD8+CD57+ cell expansion by flow cytometry. Sequencing was carried out using sorted CD4+, CD8+, or CD8+CD57+ T cells (not recorded which) from PBMCs. Receptor source: a human donor with aplastic anemia.

This clonotype was observed a handful of times. The rearrangement joins TRBV29-1 to TRBJ2-7; 7 bases match TRBD1. This CDR3 region has 14 residues. Per the germline V gene, CDR1 is SQVTM and CDR2 is ANQGSEA. The J segment lost 2 bases and the V segment lost 1 base, leaving 5 bases of the junction unmatched. The CDR3 here is CSVEVPGQTYEQYF. The CDR3 coding sequence is TGCAGCGTTGAAGTTCCGGGACAGACCTACGAGCAGTACTTC.

The chain is built from TRBV6-5 and TRBJ2-3; D remains ambiguous. This CDR3 contains 13 residues. Germline V gene lookup returns CDR1 MNHEY and CDR2 SVGAGI. V lost 0 bases to trimming and J lost 6 bases, with 7 bases between them. This CDR3 reads CASSYSRVDTQYF. CDR3 bases: TGTGCCAGCAGTTACTCGCGAGTCGATACGCAGTATTTT.

As regards this clonotype: With a much larger clone just one base away, this may be a read error. As the CDR3 is not closed by the conserved phenylalanine or tryptophan, this likely results from a read error. The chain recombines TRBV6-1 with TRBJ2-7; 7 nucleotides line up with TRBD2. With 5 bases clipped from V and 7 bases from J, the junction kept 8 bases outside the gene matches. This CDR3 region has 13 residues. Germline V gene lookup returns CDR1 MNHNS and CDR2 SASEGT. In DNA form, the CDR3 reads TGTGCCAGCAGTATGGCGGGAGTAGGAGAGCAGTACTCC. It codes for CASSMAGVGEQYS.

This chain connects TRBV19 to TRBJ1-5; 7 bases align to TRBD1. With V trimmed by 3 bases and J by 3 bases, 5 bases remained unmatched. The CDR3 spans 15 residues. From germline, CDR1 is LNHDA and CDR2 SQIVND (reference sequence). The CDR3 DNA is TGTGCCAGTAGTATCCCGGACAGGAACAATCAGCCCCAGCATTTT. The encoded protein is CASSIPDRNNQPQHF. The variable domain in full, completed from reference TRBV19 and TRBJ1-5, reads DGGITQSPKYLFRKEGQNVTLSCEQNLNHDAMYWYRQDPGQGLRLIYYSQIVNDFQKGDIAEGYSVSREKKESFPLTVTSAQKNPTAFYLCASSIPDRNNQPQHFGDGTRLSIL.

This clonotype turned up a few times. The chain combines TRBV2 with TRBJ2-1; 7 positions match TRBD2. With V trimmed by 6 bases and J by 8 bases, 7 bases remained unmatched. Germline V lookup: CDR1 SNHLY, CDR2 FYNNEI. The CDR3 runs 13 residues. The CDR3 bases are TGTGCCAGCAGAGGGGAGGGTTGGCATGAGCAGTTCTTC. This gives the protein CASRGEGWHEQFF.

J is TRBJ1-1 and V is TRBV20-1, with D hard to call. V lost 0 bases and J 6 bases, leaving 14 bases between the germline ends. The CDR3 has 14 amino acids. Germline CDR1 reads DFQATT; CDR2 reads SNEGSKA (reference sequence). CDR3 loop: CSARDRAGSAEAFF. The CDR3 coding sequence is TGCAGTGCTAGAGATAGGGCCGGGTCGGCTGAAGCTTTCTTT.

This clonotype was counted many times. The chain recombines TRBV11-2 with TRBJ2-3; D is undetermined. Germline values: CDR1 SGHAT, CDR2 FQNNGV. Deletions cut 1 base from V and 2 bases from J, with 10 bases between. The CDR3 extends over 15 amino acids. CDR3 region: CASSLGARPTDTQYF. The CDR3 DNA is TGTGCCAGCAGCTTAGGAGCGCGGCCCACAGATACGCAGTATTTT.

Details on this clonotype: Since a much larger clone is just one base distant, this may be a read error. This sequence joins TRBV5-6 and TRBJ1-1; tentatively, D is TRBD1 (6 bases). The CDR3 covers 15 residues. Trimming shortened V by 2 bases and J by 4 bases, and 15 bases separated the two germline ends. CDR1 is SGHDT and CDR2 is YYEEEE in the germline V gene. The CDR3 nucleotides read TGTGCCAGCAGCTTCGGACAGAGTGTGAGCACTGAAGCTTTCTTT. Its protein product is CASSFGQSVSTEAFF.

This clonotype has a count of ten or more. The chain joins TRBV20-1 to TRBJ2-6; tentatively, D is TRBD1 (6 bases). The germline V gene has CDR1 DFQATT and CDR2 SNEGSKA (reference sequence). The V gene lost 6 bases and the J gene lost 0 bases, with 15 bases spanning the gap. The CDR3 is 16 residues long. The CDR3 sequence is CSALLVTGSGANVLTF. The CDR3 DNA reads TGCAGTGCCCTACTTGTGACAGGCTCTGGGGCCAACGTCCTGACTTTC.

The chain has TRBV12-3 or TRBV12-4 and TRBJ2-5, with D maybe TRBD2 (7 bases). Trimming cost V 2 bases and J 2 bases, with 9 bases left between them. CDR3 length: 14 residues. In DNA, the CDR3 is TGTGCCAGCAGTTTAAGGGGGGGGCAAGAGACCCAGTACTTC. Translating it yields CASSLRGGQETQYF.

V and J are TRBV5-1 and TRBJ2-3; TRBD2 is a possible D gene (6 bases). This CDR3 has 15 residues. Between the trimmed V and J ends, which lost 1 base and 2 bases, there was a span of 11 bases. The germline V gene encodes CDR1 SGHRS and CDR2 YFSETQ. CDR3: CASSLWGGATDTQYF. The DNA for the CDR3 is TGCGCCAGCAGCTTGTGGGGCGGGGCCACAGATACGCAGTATTTT.

This clonotype was seen at least ten times. V is TRBV4-2 and J is TRBJ2-7; 13 bases fit TRBD2. The CDR3 sequence is 16 residues long. Germline CDR1 LGHNA, CDR2 YNFKEQ. The V segment lost 3 bases and the J segment 3 bases; nucleotides outside the gene matches: 5. DNA of the CDR3: TGTGCCAGCAGCCAGGCCGGGACTAGCGGGATCTACGAGCAGTACTTC. Its protein product is CASSQAGTSGIYEQYF.

This rearrangement joins TRBV15 to TRBJ2-1; possibly TRBD1 or TRBD2 for D (5 bases each). Trimming removed 1 base from V and 8 bases from J, with 6 bases in between. This CDR3 has 12 residues. Germline V gene sequence: CDR1 LNHNV, CDR2 YYDKDF (reference sequence). The CDR3 DNA reads as TGTGCCACCAGCAGAGTGGGGGATGAGCAGTTCTTC. The encoded protein is CATSRVGDEQFF.